The T cell receptor beta chain under discussion was sequenced for a study of early T cells in non-severe SARS-CoV-2 infection. The wider study: The input, bulk RNA from unsorted whole blood, was sequenced, and chains were unpaired.

This clonotype was picked up a small number of times. Unique molecular identifiers (one per individual cDNA molecule) were attached. TCRdb independently ran MiXCR on the 5' RACE reads; one entry per CDR3 protein. The repertoire holds approximately 80,000 distinct CDR3 sequences, with roughly 12% as singletons. The sequencing here drew on whole blood, taken at baseline. This sequence was found in an adult who was a healthcare worker with PCR-confirmed SARS-CoV-2 infection or an uninfected control (not recorded which).

The CDR3: CASSFLQGAQETQYF. CDR3 DNA sequence: TGTGCCAGCAGTTTCCTACAGGGGGCCCAAGAGACCCAGTACTTC. The rearrangement joins TRBV28 to TRBJ2-5; 9 bases map to TRBD1. The CDR3 length is 15 residues. Germline-derived CDR1 and CDR2 are MDHEN and SYDVKM. V shed 3 bases, J shed 1 base, and the junction held 3 bases outside the gene matches.